The sequence of this TCR beta chain was determined in a study of blood T cell repertoires in COVID-19. Looking at the study overall: Sources were T cells, B-cell-depleted T cells, or PBMCs; the material itself was cDNA or gDNA.

The V gene's germline CDR1 is SGHRS and CDR2 YFSETQ. V lost 4 bases and J 7 bases, leaving 21 bases between the germline ends. The CDR3 has 16 residues. Source study methods: Researchers report that nucleated cell counts were estimated from reference gene primer amplification. Some clones are missing from TCRdb's copy, which holds only in-frame ones; the method was immunoSEQ multiplex PCR. That table supplies the V and J calls and clone size; D and trimming were determined from the DNA. The repertoire has 70,000 to 85,000 clones, about 82% of them found once; the top ten carry 22%. V and J are TRBV5-1 and TRBJ2-1; D perhaps matches TRBD2 (6 bases). The clonotype comes from a woman of 80 years or more in a cohort sampled during active or convalescent COVID-19. Sequencing input: peripheral blood. CDR3 coding DNA: TGCGCCAGCAGCCGCGGTGGAGGGATTACCACTAATGAGCAGTTCTTC. Its translation is CASSRGGGITTNEQFF.